The rows below give T cell receptor beta chains drawn from one sample of a study of shared clonotypes between healthy human individuals. This table comes from immunoSEQ multiplex PCR, and its TCRdb copy is limited to in-frame clones, with some not included. The table lists under 2.5 million clones, just under 95% of them singletons, with approximately 0.39% in the top ten. The sample comprised naive CD4+ T cells from PBMCs. These receptors all come from a man aged 18 to 30 in good health. Some clones in this sample may be carry-over from other donors' samples. CDR3s include the opening cysteine and the closing phenylalanine or tryptophan. Each record gives: J gene, V gene, CDR3 protein.

J: TRBJ2-7; V: TRBV7-2; CDR3: CASSVGPAGYYEQYF
J: TRBJ2-6; V: TRBV5-6; CDR3: CASTVPVSGANVLTF
J: TRBJ2-7; V: TRBV28; CDR3: CASSFSGRASYEQYF
J: TRBJ2-6; V: TRBV15; CDR3: CATQLSGANVLTF
J: TRBJ2-7; V: TRBV9; CDR3: CASSPSPKTYEQYF
J: TRBJ2-2; V: TRBV5-4; CDR3: CASRGQGNTGELFF
J: TRBJ2-5; V: TRBV7-3; CDR3: CASSRRVQETQYF
J: TRBJ2-1; V: TRBV7-9; CDR3: CASSLVRGPYNEQFF
J: TRBJ2-7; V: TRBV7-9; CDR3: CASSLDVTGRKYF
J: TRBJ2-5; V: TRBV7-2; CDR3: CASSLVFSGGLETQYF
J: TRBJ1-3; V: TRBV7-9; CDR3: CASSLDRLYSGNTIYF
J: TRBJ1-1; V: TRBV27; CDR3: CASSLFNRGAGRAFF
J: TRBJ2-1; V: TRBV29-1; CDR3: CSVEDRGSGRSPIGEQFF
J: TRBJ1-4; V: TRBV30; CDR3: CAWSTLRPEEKLFF
J: TRBJ2-5; V: TRBV5-4; CDR3: CASSTQAIQETQYF
J: TRBJ1-2; V: TRBV6-5; CDR3: CASSADSPNYGYTF
J: TRBJ2-2; V: TRBV7-3; CDR3: CASSSENTGELFF
J: TRBJ2-1; V: TRBV4-2; CDR3: CASSPNSGRDNNEQFF
J: TRBJ2-1; V: TRBV18; CDR3: CASSPPGGRPRNEQFF
J: TRBJ1-4; V: TRBV5-1; CDR3: CASSLRSDVSEKLFF
J: TRBJ2-3; V: TRBV5-1; CDR3: CASSDRQGSDTQYF
J: TRBJ1-3; V: TRBV6-1; CDR3: CASSEFNIVATNTIYF
J: TRBJ1-1; V: TRBV7-2; CDR3: CASSPQRATEAFF
J: TRBJ2-2; V: TRBV11-2; CDR3: CATSGGALNTGELFF